Below, one T cell receptor beta chain is given with its context. The data were taken from a study of blood T cell repertoires in COVID-19. Study-level information: From the United States, Italy and Spain came samples of acute and convalescent COVID-19. T cells, B-cell-depleted T cells, or PBMCs provided the cDNA or gDNA that served as material.

There are 15 residues in the CDR3. With 4 bases removed from V and 5 bases from J, the gap between germline ends came to 13 bases. CDR1 and CDR2 (germline): SGDLS, YYNGEE. TCRdb keeps only in-frame clones here, not all; method: immunoSEQ multiplex PCR. Of roughly 330,000 clones detected, roughly nine tenths appear once; the ten largest clones hold under 7.5%. The gene calls are TRBV9 and TRBJ1-6; D may be TRBD1 (6 bases). Sequences were obtained from peripheral blood. The clonotype originates from a man between 18 and 29 years old who had recovered from COVID-19. CDR3: CASSPSGTNNSPLHF. CDR3 DNA: TGTGCCAGCAGCCCCTCCGGGACAAATAATTCACCCCTCCACTTT.